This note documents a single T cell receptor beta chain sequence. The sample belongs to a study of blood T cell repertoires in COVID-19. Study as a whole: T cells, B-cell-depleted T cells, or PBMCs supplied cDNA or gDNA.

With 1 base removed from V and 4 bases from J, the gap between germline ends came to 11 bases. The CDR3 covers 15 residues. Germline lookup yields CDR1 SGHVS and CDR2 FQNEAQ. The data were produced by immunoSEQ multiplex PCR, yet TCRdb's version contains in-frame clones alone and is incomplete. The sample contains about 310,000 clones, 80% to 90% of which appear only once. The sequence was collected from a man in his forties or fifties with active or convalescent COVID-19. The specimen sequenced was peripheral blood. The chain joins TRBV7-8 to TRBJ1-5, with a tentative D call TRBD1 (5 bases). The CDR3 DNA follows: TGTGCCAGCAGCTTAGTGTGGCACAGGAATCAGCCCCAGCATTTT. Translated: CASSLVWHRNQPQHF. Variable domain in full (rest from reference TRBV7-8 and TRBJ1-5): GAGVSQSPRYKVAKRGQDVALRCDPISGHVSLFWYQQALGQGPEFLTYFQNEAQLDKSGLPSDRFFAERPEGSVSTLKIQRTQQEDSAVYLCASSLVWHRNQPQHFGDGTRLSIL.